These 30 T cell receptor beta chains originate from one sample sequenced in a study of immune evolution from preneoplasia to lung adenocarcinoma. Profiling relied on immunoSEQ multiplex PCR, and the TCRdb table lists in-frame clones only, not all of them. This table has 3,800 or so clones, more than 75% appearing once. The source material was FFPE minimally invasive lung adenocarcinoma tissue. The receptors derive from a donor at least 70 years old with lung adenocarcinoma.

This clone occurred once. This chain connects TRBV28 to TRBJ1-2; the D gene is possibly TRBD1 (5 bases). V was pared by 4 bases and J by 2 bases, with 26 bases between. The CDR3 runs 19 residues. CDR1 MDHEN and CDR2 SYDVKM come from the germline V gene. Here the CDR3 DNA reads TGTGCCAGCAGTTCGCCGGCACCGGGACTCATGCCCCCCAACTATGGCTACACCTTC. Its protein is CASSSPAPGLMPPNYGYTF.

This clone was observed a single time. The genes are TRBV11-2 and TRBJ2-2; tentative D call: TRBD1 (6 bases). Germline loops: CDR1 SGHAT, CDR2 FQNNGV. V was trimmed by 3 bases and J by 0 bases, leaving 8 bases between them. This CDR3 has 15 residues. The CDR3 DNA reads as TGTGCCAGCAGCTTCGGGACAACGAACACCGGGGAGCTGTTTTTT. Amino acid sequence: CASSFGTTNTGELFF.

The V and J genes are TRBV2 and TRBJ2-3; D gene uncertain. V lost 5 bases, J lost 6 bases, and 6 bases lay in between. CDR1 SNHLY and CDR2 FYNNEI come from the germline V gene. The CDR3 totals 11 residues. The CDR3 is CASSIRDTQYF. The DNA of the CDR3 is TGTGCCAGCAGTATTCGGGATACGCAGTATTTT.

A few counts support this clone. V usage is TRBV28 and J usage is TRBJ2-7; D uncertain. CDR1 MDHEN and CDR2 SYDVKM come from the germline V gene. The V end was cut by 5 bases, the J end by 5 bases, with 7 bases between. The CDR3 has 11 amino acids. This chain's CDR3 is CASSTEHEQYF. CDR3 bases: TGTGCCAGCAGTACGGAGCACGAGCAGTACTTC.

This clone has more than one count but fewer than ten. The gene calls are TRBV7-9 and TRBJ2-1; unclear D gene. The CDR3 totals 11 residues. Germline-derived CDR1 and CDR2 are SEHNR and FQNEAQ (reference sequence). Trimming pared 8 bases from V and 4 bases from J, leaving 6 bases between. Here the CDR3 reads CASEGYNEQFF. The CDR3 DNA follows: TGTGCCAGCGAAGGGTACAATGAGCAGTTCTTC.

V is TRBV4-2 and J is TRBJ2-2; no clear D. This CDR3 spans 16 amino acids. Trimming shortened V by 2 bases and J by 1 base, and 11 bases separated the two germline ends. CDR1 and CDR2 from the germline V gene are LGHNA and YNFKEQ. The CDR3 region is CASSQYLGQNTGELFF. DNA for the CDR3: TGTGCCAGCAGCCAATACCTTGGGCAGAACACCGGGGAGCTGTTTTTT.

The chain recombines TRBV15 with TRBJ2-7; possible D gene TRBD2, 5 bases. The CDR3 consists of 13 residues. V was shortened by 8 bases and J by 0 bases, with 11 bases between the two germline ends. In germline, CDR1 is LNHNV, CDR2 YYDKDF (reference sequence). The DNA for the CDR3 is TGTGCCACCGGGCGAGGGAGCTCCTACGAGCAGTACTTC. It is translated as CATGRGSSYEQYF.

V and J are TRBV7-2 and TRBJ2-2; no clear D gene. The V gene's germline CDR1 is SGHTA and CDR2 FQGNSA. This CDR3 contains 15 residues. Trimming removed 0 bases at V and 6 bases at J, with 11 bases between. CDR3 loop: CASSLAMVGAGELFF. The CDR3 DNA follows: TGTGCCAGCAGCTTAGCCATGGTTGGCGCCGGGGAGCTGTTTTTT.

This clone was counted between two and nine times. The chain recombines TRBV4-1 with TRBJ2-5; 10 bases are shared with TRBD2. The V gene's germline CDR1 is MGHRA and CDR2 YSYEKL. Trimming cost V 1 base and J 4 bases; bases outside gene matches: 6. The CDR3 has 16 residues. CDR3 in amino acids: CASSQGASGRVETQYF. The CDR3 bases are TGCGCCAGCAGCCAAGGGGCTAGCGGGAGAGTAGAGACCCAGTACTTC.

This chain connects TRBV18 to TRBJ2-6, with TRBD1 matching over 7 bases. Unmatched junction bases numbered 5, after V lost 3 bases and J lost 0 bases. Germline loops: CDR1 KGHSH, CDR2 LQKENI. This CDR3 contains 17 residues. CDR3 protein: CASSPPGQISGANVLTF. CDR3 sequence (DNA): TGTGCCAGCTCACCTCCGGGACAGATCTCTGGGGCCAACGTCCTGACTTTC.

The V and J genes are TRBV29-1 and TRBJ1-2, with D perhaps TRBD1 (6 bases). Trimming pared 7 bases from V and 3 bases from J, leaving 21 bases between. Germline V lookup: CDR1 SQVTM, CDR2 ANQGSEA. CDR3 length: 15 amino acids. The CDR3 here is CSAIDDRPGDYGYTF. The CDR3 bases are TGCAGCGCTATCGATGACAGGCCGGGAGACTATGGCTACACCTTC.

The V and J genes are TRBV7-9 and TRBJ2-7, with TRBD2 as a possible D gene (5 bases). The CDR3 is 14 amino acids. Trimming took 5 bases from V and 2 from J, leaving 13 bases between them. Looked up from germline, CDR1 is SEHNR and CDR2 is FQNEAQ (reference sequence). CDR3 residues: CASSGLGVTYEQYF. CDR3 DNA: TGTGCCAGCAGCGGTCTGGGAGTAACCTACGAGCAGTACTTC.

This clone was detected only a few times. The V call is TRBV10-1, the J call TRBJ2-3, with D possibly TRBD2 on 6 matching bases. From germline, CDR1 is WNHNN and CDR2 SYGVQD (reference sequence). The CDR3 loop spans 15 amino acids. Deletions cut 4 bases from V and 2 bases from J, with 13 bases between. CDR3: CASSALASLTDTQYF. The CDR3 DNA reads TGCGCCAGCAGTGCTCTAGCGTCCCTCACAGATACGCAGTATTTT.

The rearrangement links TRBV7-2 to TRBJ2-4, with 8 bases that match TRBD2. CDR1 and CDR2 from the germline V gene are SGHTA and FQGNSA. V was pared by 3 bases and J by 0 bases, with 7 bases of the junction left unmatched. CDR3 size: 17 residues. The CDR3 is CASSLSESGRAKNIQYF. The CDR3 bases are TGTGCCAGCAGCTTGTCGGAGAGCGGGAGAGCCAAAAACATTCAGTACTTC.

The chain is built from TRBV9 and TRBJ1-2; possible D gene TRBD1, 5 bases. Deletions cut 5 bases from V and 3 bases from J, with 11 bases between. The CDR3 has 13 residues. Looked up from germline, CDR1 is SGDLS and CDR2 is YYNGEE. The CDR3 DNA reads as TGTGCCAGCAGTGTGACAGACCACTATGGCTACACCTTC. Encoded protein: CASSVTDHYGYTF.

This chain's CDR3 is CASKLAGSNTGELFF. The DNA for the CDR3 is TGCGCCAGCAAATTAGCGGGATCGAACACCGGGGAGCTGTTTTTT. The chain links TRBV10-2 to TRBJ2-2, with 8 bases aligning to TRBD2. The CDR3 loop spans 15 amino acids. Trimming at V came to 7 bases and at J to 0 bases, leaving 4 bases not matched to a gene. The V gene's germline CDR1 is WSHSY and CDR2 SAAADI.

This clone was recorded only once. This chain uses TRBV18 with TRBJ2-1, with 8 bases lining up with TRBD2. Germline CDR1 reads KGHSH; CDR2 reads LQKENI. J gave up 6 bases and V 0 bases, and 4 bases lay outside the gene matches. The CDR3 runs 15 residues. DNA of the CDR3: TGTGCCAGCTCACCACCGGGACTAGAGTCCAATGAGCAGTTCTTC. Amino acids: CASSPPGLESNEQFF.

The chain employs TRBV4-3 and TRBJ2-1, with D maybe TRBD1 (5 bases). CDR1 and CDR2 (germline): LGHNA, YSLEER. The CDR3 consists of 15 residues. V was trimmed by 0 bases and J by 7 bases, leaving 13 bases between them. DNA of the CDR3: TGCGCCAGCAGCCAAGATCTAGGGGTAGTAAATGAGCAGTTCTTC. Translating gives CASSQDLGVVNEQFF.

The rearrangement joins TRBV6-1 to TRBJ2-6; D unresolved. The CDR3 length is 14 residues. Germline lookup yields CDR1 MNHNS and CDR2 SASEGT. V was trimmed by 11 bases and J by 0 bases, leaving 11 bases between them. The CDR3 nucleotides read TGTGCCGCCCCCCCCTCCTCTGGGGCCAACGTCCTGACTTTC. Protein: CAAPPSSGANVLTF.

The V call is TRBV28, the J call TRBJ2-2, with 10 bases matching TRBD2. The V segment lost 7 bases and the J segment 4 bases; nucleotides outside the gene matches: 9. Germline V gene lookup returns CDR1 MDHEN and CDR2 SYDVKM. CDR3 length: 16 residues. In DNA form, the CDR3 reads TGTGCCAGCACCTCCGTAGCGGGAGGAGGCACCGGGGAGCTGTTTTTT. As protein: CASTSVAGGGTGELFF.

The V call is TRBV18, the J call TRBJ2-5, with D uncertain. CDR1 KGHSH and CDR2 LQKENI come from the germline V gene. Trimming cost V 0 bases and J 2 bases, with 7 bases left between them. The CDR3 runs to 14 residues. This chain's CDR3 is CASSPPNRQETQYF. CDR3 coding DNA: TGTGCCAGCTCACCACCAAACAGACAAGAGACCCAGTACTTC.

The V gene is TRBV2, the J gene TRBJ2-1; 7 positions match TRBD1. Trimming cost V 4 bases and J 1 base; bases outside gene matches: 7. This CDR3 region has 16 residues. Germline V gives CDR1 SNHLY, CDR2 FYNNEI. The CDR3 here is CASSVHRGISYNEQFF. In DNA form, the CDR3 reads TGTGCCAGCAGTGTCCACAGGGGTATATCCTACAATGAGCAGTTCTTC.

The chain couples TRBV13 to TRBJ1-1; 7 bases line up with TRBD1. Trimming took 4 bases from V and 2 from J; bases not matched to a gene: 10. CDR3 length: 16 amino acids. Germline V CDR1 and CDR2: PRHDT, FYEKMQ (reference sequence). Here the CDR3 reads CASSSGGGRGNTEAFF. In DNA form, the CDR3 reads TGTGCCAGCAGCTCAGGGGGAGGTCGAGGTAACACTGAAGCTTTCTTT.

The chain uses TRBV11-2 and TRBJ2-7, with D perhaps TRBD2 (7 bases). The V gene lost 5 bases and the J gene lost 0 bases, with 17 bases spanning the gap. Germline CDR1 and CDR2: SGHAT and FQNNGV. The CDR3 is made up of 16 amino acids. In DNA form, the CDR3 reads TGTGCCAGCAGCCCCCGTGGGGGGGGCGGCTCCTACGAGCAGTACTTC. It codes for CASSPRGGGGSYEQYF.

The genes are TRBV30 and TRBJ1-2, with D possibly matching TRBD1 (6 bases). Trimming stripped 6 bases from V and 4 bases from J, with 27 bases between. This CDR3 has 17 amino acids. Looked up from germline, CDR1 is GTSNPN and CDR2 is SVGIG (reference sequence). In DNA form, the CDR3 reads TGTGCCTGCCCAAGGTCAGGGTGGGGGGGCCCCTCCTATGGCTACACCTTC. It encodes CACPRSGWGGPSYGYTF.

The chain links TRBV13 to TRBJ1-5; D gene ambiguous. Deletions cut 3 bases from V and 5 bases from J, with 8 bases between. Germline V gives CDR1 PRHDT, CDR2 FYEKMQ (reference sequence). This CDR3 region has 13 residues. This chain's CDR3 is CASSLHGDQPQHF. CDR3 in DNA: TGTGCCAGCAGCTTGCATGGCGATCAGCCCCAGCATTTT.

This clone turned up a few times. This chain connects TRBV6-6 to TRBJ1-5; TRBD1 agrees at 7 bases. The ends lost 2 bases at V and 3 bases at J; junction bases unmatched: 7. In germline, CDR1 is MNHNY, CDR2 SVGAGI (reference sequence). CDR3 length: 16 residues. The CDR3 is CASSYTRDSPNQPQHF. The CDR3 region has the DNA TGTGCCAGCAGTTACACCCGGGACAGTCCCAATCAGCCCCAGCATTTT.

V and J are TRBV4-1 and TRBJ2-2, with D possibly TRBD2 on 5 matching bases. This CDR3 is built from 16 residues. The V end was cut by 8 bases, the J end by 5 bases, with 21 bases between. Germline-derived CDR1 and CDR2 are MGHRA and YSYEKL. The CDR3 nucleotides are TGCGCCAGCGCCGCGGCGGGCCAGCTTCGAACCGGGGAGCTGTTTTTT. It encodes CASAAAGQLRTGELFF.

This clone was recorded once. This chain uses TRBV4-2 with TRBJ2-1; 10 bases match TRBD2. The V gene end was trimmed by 3 bases and the J gene end by 7 bases; junction bases not matched to a gene: 6. CDR1 and CDR2 from the germline V gene are LGHNA and YNFKEQ. The CDR3 has 15 amino acids. For the CDR3, the DNA is TGTGCCAGCAGCCAGGCTAGCGGGAGTATAAATGAGCAGTTCTTC. Translating gives CASSQASGSINEQFF.

J is TRBJ2-2 and V is TRBV10-1; TRBD1 aligns across 10 bases. This CDR3 is 15 amino acids long. Looked up from germline, CDR1 is WNHNN and CDR2 is SYGVQD (reference sequence). Trimming removed 2 bases from V and 3 bases from J; junction bases left unmatched: 0. The CDR3 coding sequence is TGCGCCAGCAGTGAGGGGACAGGGGACACCGGGGAGCTGTTTTTT. This translates into CASSEGTGDTGELFF.